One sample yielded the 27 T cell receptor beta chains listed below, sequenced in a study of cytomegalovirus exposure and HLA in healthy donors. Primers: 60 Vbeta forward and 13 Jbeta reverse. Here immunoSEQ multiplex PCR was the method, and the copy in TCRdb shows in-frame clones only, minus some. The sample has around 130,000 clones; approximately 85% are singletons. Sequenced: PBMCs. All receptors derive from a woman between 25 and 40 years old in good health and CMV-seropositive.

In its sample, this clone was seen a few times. The CDR3 coding sequence is TGTGCCAGCAGTTTCCCCAACGAGCAGTACTTC. Translated, it gives CASSFPNEQYF. The chain joins TRBV28 to TRBJ2-7, with D hard to call. This CDR3 contains 11 residues. V lost 3 bases and J 5 bases, leaving 5 bases between the germline ends. Germline V gene sequence: CDR1 MDHEN, CDR2 SYDVKM.

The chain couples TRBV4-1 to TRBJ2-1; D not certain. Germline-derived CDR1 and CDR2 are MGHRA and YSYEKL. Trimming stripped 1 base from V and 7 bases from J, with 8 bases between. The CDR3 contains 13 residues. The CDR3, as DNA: TGCGCCAGCAGCCAAGTGAGTGCGAATGAGCAGTTCTTC. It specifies CASSQVSANEQFF.

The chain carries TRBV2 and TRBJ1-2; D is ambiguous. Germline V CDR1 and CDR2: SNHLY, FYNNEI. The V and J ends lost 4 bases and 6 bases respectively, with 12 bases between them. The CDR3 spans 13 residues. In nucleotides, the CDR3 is TGTGCCAGCAGTGGGGAGGGTTGGAATGGCTACACCTTC. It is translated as CASSGEGWNGYTF.

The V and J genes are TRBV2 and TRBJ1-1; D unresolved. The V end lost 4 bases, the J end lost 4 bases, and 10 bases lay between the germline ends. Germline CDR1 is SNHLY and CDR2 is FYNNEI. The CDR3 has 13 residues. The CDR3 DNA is TGTGCCAGCAGTGGGCAGGCGGGCACTGAAGCTTTCTTT. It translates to CASSGQAGTEAFF.

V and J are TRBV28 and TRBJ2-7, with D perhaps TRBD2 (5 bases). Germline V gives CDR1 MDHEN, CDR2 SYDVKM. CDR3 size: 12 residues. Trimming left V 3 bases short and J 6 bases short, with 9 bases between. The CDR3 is CASSLRGFEQYF. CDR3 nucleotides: TGTGCCAGCAGTTTGAGAGGGTTCGAGCAGTACTTC.

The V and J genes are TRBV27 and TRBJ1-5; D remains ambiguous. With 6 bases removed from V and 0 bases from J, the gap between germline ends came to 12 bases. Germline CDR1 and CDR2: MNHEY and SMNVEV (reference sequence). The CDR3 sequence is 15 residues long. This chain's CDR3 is CASSPGILSNQPQHF. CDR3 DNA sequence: TGTGCCAGCAGCCCCGGGATCCTTAGCAATCAGCCCCAGCATTTT.

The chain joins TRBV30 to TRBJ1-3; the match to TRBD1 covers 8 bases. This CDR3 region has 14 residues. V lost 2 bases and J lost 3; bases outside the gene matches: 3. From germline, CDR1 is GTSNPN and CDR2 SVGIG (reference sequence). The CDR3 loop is CAWSRTGGGNTIYF. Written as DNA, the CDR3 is TGTGCCTGGAGTCGAACAGGGGGTGGAAACACCATATATTTT.

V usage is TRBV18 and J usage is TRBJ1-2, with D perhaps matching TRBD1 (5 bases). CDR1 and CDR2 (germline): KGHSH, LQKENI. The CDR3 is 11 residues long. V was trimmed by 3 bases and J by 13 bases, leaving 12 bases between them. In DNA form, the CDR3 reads TGTGCCAGCTCACCGGGGGAGGGGAGCACCTTC. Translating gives CASSPGEGSTF.

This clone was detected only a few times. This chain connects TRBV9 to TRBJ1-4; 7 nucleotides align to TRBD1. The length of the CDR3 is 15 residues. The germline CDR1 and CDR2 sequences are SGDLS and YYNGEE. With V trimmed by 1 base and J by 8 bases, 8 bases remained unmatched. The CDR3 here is CASSVSGGYGEKLFF. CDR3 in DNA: TGTGCCAGCAGCGTATCAGGGGGGTATGGGGAAAAACTGTTTTTT.

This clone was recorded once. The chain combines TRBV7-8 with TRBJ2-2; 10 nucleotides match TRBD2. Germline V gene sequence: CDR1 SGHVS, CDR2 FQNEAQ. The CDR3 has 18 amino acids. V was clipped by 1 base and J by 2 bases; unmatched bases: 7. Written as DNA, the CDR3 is TGTGCCAGCAGCTTAGTAGCGGGGGGCCACCCTAACACCGGGGAGCTGTTTTTT. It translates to CASSLVAGGHPNTGELFF.

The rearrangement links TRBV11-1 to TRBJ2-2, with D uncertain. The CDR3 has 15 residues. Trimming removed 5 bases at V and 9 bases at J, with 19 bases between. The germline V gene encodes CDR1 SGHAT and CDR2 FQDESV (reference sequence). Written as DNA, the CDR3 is TGTGCCAGCAGCCCTGCCCATTTGCAACACAGGGAGCTGTTTTTT. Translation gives CASSPAHLQHRELFF. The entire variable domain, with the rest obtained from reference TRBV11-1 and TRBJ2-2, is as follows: EAEVAQSPRYKITEKSQAVAFWCDPISGHATLYWYRQILGQGPELLVQFQDESVVDDSQLPKDRFSAERLKGVDSTLKIQPAELGDSAMYLCASSPAHLQHRELFFGEGSRLTVL.

CDR3 region: CASSYSIGGPTDTQYF. The CDR3 DNA sequence: TGTGCCAGCAGTTACTCGATCGGGGGGCCCACAGATACGCAGTATTTT. The chain recombines TRBV6-5 with TRBJ2-3; weak D call: TRBD2 (7 bases). V dropped 0 bases and J dropped 2 bases, with 12 bases sitting between them. Germline CDR1 is MNHEY and CDR2 is SVGAGI. CDR3 length: 16 residues.

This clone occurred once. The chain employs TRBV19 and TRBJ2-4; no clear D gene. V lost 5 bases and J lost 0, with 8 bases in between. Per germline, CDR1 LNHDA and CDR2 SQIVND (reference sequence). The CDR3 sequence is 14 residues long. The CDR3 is CASSEVLAKNIQYF. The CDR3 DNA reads TGTGCCAGTAGTGAGGTTCTAGCCAAAAACATTCAGTACTTC.

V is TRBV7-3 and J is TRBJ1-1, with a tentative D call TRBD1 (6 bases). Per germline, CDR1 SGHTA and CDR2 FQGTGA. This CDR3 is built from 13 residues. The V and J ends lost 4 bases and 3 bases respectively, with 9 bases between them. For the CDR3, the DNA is TGTGCCAGCAGCTCCCACAGGGACACTGAAGCTTTCTTT. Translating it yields CASSSHRDTEAFF.

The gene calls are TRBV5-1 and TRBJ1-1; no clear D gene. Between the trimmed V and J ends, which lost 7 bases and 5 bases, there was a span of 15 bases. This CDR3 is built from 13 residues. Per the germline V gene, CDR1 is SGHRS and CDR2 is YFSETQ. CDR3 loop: CASQRGMGTEAFF. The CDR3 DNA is TGCGCCAGCCAGCGGGGAATGGGGACTGAAGCTTTCTTT.

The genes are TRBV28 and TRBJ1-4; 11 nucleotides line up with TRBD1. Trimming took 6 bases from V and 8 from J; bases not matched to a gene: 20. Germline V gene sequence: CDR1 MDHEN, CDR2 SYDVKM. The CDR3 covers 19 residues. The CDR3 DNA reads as TGTGCCAGCAGCGTACCCTTAGTCAGGACAGGGGGCGTTAGGGAAAAACTGTTTTTT. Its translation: CASSVPLVRTGGVREKLFF.

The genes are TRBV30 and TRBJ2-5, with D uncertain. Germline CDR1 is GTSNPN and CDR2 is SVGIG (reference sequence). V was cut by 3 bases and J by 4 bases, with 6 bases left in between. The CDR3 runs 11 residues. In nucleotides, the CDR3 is TGTGCCTGGAGCGTTCCAGAGACCCAGTACTTC. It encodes CAWSVPETQYF. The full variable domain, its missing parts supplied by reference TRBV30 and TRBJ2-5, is SQTIHQWPATLVQPVGSPLSLECTVEGTSNPNLYWYRQAAGRGLQLLFYSVGIGQISSEVPQNLSASRPQDRQFILSSKKLLLSDSGFYLCAWSVPETQYFGPGTRLLVL.

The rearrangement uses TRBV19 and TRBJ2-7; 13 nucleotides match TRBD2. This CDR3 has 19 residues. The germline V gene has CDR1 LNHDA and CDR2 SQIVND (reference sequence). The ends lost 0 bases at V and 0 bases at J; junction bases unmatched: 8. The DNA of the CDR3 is TGTGCCAGTAGTATAGAGGCGACTAGCGGGGGGCCCCGCTCCTACGAGCAGTACTTC. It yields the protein CASSIEATSGGPRSYEQYF.

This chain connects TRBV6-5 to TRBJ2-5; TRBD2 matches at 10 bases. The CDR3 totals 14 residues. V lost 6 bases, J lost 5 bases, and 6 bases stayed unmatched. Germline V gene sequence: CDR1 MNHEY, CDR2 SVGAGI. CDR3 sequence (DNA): TGTGCCAGCAGGAAAGGACTAGCGGCGGAGACCCAGTACTTC. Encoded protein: CASRKGLAAETQYF.

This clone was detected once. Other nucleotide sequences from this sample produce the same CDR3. CDR3 sequence (DNA): TGTGCCAGCAGTTTGACGGGAAGGGAGACCCAGTACTTC. It yields the protein CASSLTGRETQYF. The genes are TRBV28 and TRBJ2-5; maybe TRBD2 (5 bases). The CDR3 sequence is 13 residues long. V lost 3 bases, J lost 5 bases, and 10 bases lay in between. The germline V gene encodes CDR1 MDHEN and CDR2 SYDVKM.

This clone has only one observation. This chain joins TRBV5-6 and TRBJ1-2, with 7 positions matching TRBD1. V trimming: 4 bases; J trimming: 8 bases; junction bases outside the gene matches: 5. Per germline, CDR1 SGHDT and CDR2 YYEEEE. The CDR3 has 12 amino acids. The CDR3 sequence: CASSTQGEGYTF. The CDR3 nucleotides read TGTGCCAGCAGCACTCAGGGGGAGGGCTACACCTTC.

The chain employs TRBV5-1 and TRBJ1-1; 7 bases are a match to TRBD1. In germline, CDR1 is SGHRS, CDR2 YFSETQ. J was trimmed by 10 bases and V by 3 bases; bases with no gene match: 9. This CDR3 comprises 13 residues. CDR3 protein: CASSSGQFRSAFF. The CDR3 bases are TGCGCCAGCAGCTCGGGACAGTTTAGGTCAGCTTTCTTT.

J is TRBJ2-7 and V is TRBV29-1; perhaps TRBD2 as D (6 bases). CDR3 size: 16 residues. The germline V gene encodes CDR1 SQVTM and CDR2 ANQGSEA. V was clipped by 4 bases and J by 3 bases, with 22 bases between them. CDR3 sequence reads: CSVANLGTLLLYEQYF. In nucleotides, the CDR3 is TGCAGCGTTGCTAACCTCGGGACTCTCCTCCTCTACGAGCAGTACTTC.

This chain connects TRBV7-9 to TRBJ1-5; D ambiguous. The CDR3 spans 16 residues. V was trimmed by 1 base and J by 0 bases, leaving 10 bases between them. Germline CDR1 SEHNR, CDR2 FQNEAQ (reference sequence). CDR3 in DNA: TGTGCCAGCAGCTTAGTGAGGGCAGGTAGCAATCAGCCCCAGCATTTT. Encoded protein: CASSLVRAGSNQPQHF.

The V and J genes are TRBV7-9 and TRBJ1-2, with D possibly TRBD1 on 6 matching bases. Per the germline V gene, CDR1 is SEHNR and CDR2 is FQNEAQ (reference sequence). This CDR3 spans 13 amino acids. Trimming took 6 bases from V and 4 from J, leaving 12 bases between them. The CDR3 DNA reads TGTGCCAGCAGTGTGACAGGAGGCTATGGCTACACCTTC. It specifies CASSVTGGYGYTF.

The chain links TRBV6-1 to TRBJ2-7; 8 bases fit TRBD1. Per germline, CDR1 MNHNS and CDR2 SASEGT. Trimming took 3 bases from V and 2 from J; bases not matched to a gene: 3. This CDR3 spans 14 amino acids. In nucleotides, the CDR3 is TGTGCCAGCAGTGAGCCAGGGGGCGCCTACGAGCAGTACTTC. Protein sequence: CASSEPGGAYEQYF.

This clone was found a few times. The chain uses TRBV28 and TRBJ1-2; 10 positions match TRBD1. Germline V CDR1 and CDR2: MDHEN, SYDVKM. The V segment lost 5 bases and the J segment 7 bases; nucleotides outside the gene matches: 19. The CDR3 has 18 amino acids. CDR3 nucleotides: TGTGCCAGCAGTCCGGGGGGGGGACAGGGGATGCCGGGTGGTGGCTACACCTTC. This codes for CASSPGGGQGMPGGGYTF.